Listed here is a single T cell receptor beta chain. Its antigen is undetermined. This entry belongs to a study of monozygotic twins with inflammatory bowel disease. Study-wide points: There was no way to distinguish the different T cell subtypes.

CDR1 and CDR2 from the germline V gene are SGHRS and YFSETQ. The CDR3 length is 16 residues. TCRdb reworked the 5' RACE reads into one entry per CDR3 protein, no DNA. This table holds fewer than 200,000 distinct CDR3 sequences. The sample comprised blood. The receptor's source is a human donor with ulcerative colitis or Crohn's disease, or a healthy co-twin of an affected twin (not recorded which). The V and J genes are TRBV5-1 and TRBJ1-1. This chain's CDR3 is CASSLGVWKENTEAFF.